Each of the 21 T cell receptor beta chains below was sequenced from the same sample in a study of blood T cell repertoires in COVID-19. Data came from immunoSEQ multiplex PCR; TCRdb stores just in-frame clones and leaves some out. The sample lists some 170,000 clones, around 85% occurring once. Sequencing was performed on peripheral blood. All receptors derive from a man aged 60-69 years with active or convalescent COVID-19.

The V gene is TRBV28, the J gene TRBJ1-1; tentatively, D is TRBD1 (6 bases). The CDR3 length is 18 residues. Germline CDR1 reads MDHEN; CDR2 reads SYDVKM. V lost 3 bases and J lost 5, with 25 bases in between. The CDR3 region is CASSLDIPLPGRGTEAFF. CDR3 DNA: TGTGCCAGCAGTTTGGATATACCCCTACCGGGGAGGGGGACTGAAGCTTTCTTT. The whole variable domain, filled in from reference TRBV28 and TRBJ1-1, reads DVKVTQSSRYLVKRTGEKVFLECVQDMDHENMFWYRQDPGLGLRLIYFSYDVKMKEKGDIPEGYSVSREKKERFSLILESASTNQTSMYLCASSLDIPLPGRGTEAFFGQGTRLTVV.

The chain uses TRBV6-5 and TRBJ1-6, with 8 bases lining up with TRBD1. Looked up from germline, CDR1 is MNHEY and CDR2 is SVGAGI. The CDR3 is 15 residues long. Losses at the gene ends were 7 bases for V and 7 bases for J; bases not matched to a gene: 9. CDR3 sequence: CASTQGQGGNSPLHF. The CDR3 bases are TGTGCCAGCACCCAAGGACAGGGTGGAAATTCACCCCTCCACTTT.

The gene calls are TRBV5-1 and TRBJ2-2; a possible D gene is TRBD1 (6 bases). This CDR3 comprises 17 residues. Trimming took 3 bases from V and 1 from J, leaving 16 bases between them. Germline lookup yields CDR1 SGHRS and CDR2 YFSETQ. CDR3 protein: CASSSDPPTGNTGELFF. Here the CDR3 DNA reads TGCGCCAGCAGCTCGGACCCACCGACAGGGAACACCGGGGAGCTGTTTTTT.

CDR3 residues: CASSRGQGRDIYLYGYTF. Written as DNA, the CDR3 is TGTGCCAGCAGTAGGGGGCAGGGGCGAGATATTTACCTCTATGGCTACACCTTC. The chain couples TRBV25-1 to TRBJ1-2; 7 bases align to TRBD1. Germline CDR1 reads MGHDK; CDR2 reads SYGVNS. The CDR3 runs 18 residues. Unmatched junction bases numbered 19, after V lost 5 bases and J lost 4 bases.

The CDR3 nucleotides are TGTGCCAGCAGCTTATGGGCTCCCTATAGCAATCAGCCCCAGCATTTT. Residues: CASSLWAPYSNQPQHF. The gene calls are TRBV7-2 and TRBJ1-5, with unresolved D. V gave up 2 bases and J gave up 0 bases, with 11 bases separating them. The CDR3 runs 16 residues. Germline V gene data show CDR1 as SGHTA and CDR2 as FQGNSA.

This rearrangement joins TRBV10-3 to TRBJ2-7; 11 bases fit TRBD2. J gave up 4 bases and V 11 bases, and 10 bases lay outside the gene matches. The CDR3 length is 14 residues. Looked up from germline, CDR1 is ENHRY and CDR2 is SYGVKD. The DNA of the CDR3 is TGTGCCGGGGCCTCTAGCGGGGGGCGGTACGAGCAGTACTTC. Translated: CAGASSGGRYEQYF.

This clone has only one observation. This sequence joins TRBV5-1 and TRBJ2-2; TRBD2 might be the D (7 bases). V lost 6 bases and J lost 5, with 17 bases in between. The germline CDR1 and CDR2 sequences are SGHRS and YFSETQ. The CDR3 loop spans 15 amino acids. CDR3 loop: CASTGGAGYTGELFF. DNA for the CDR3: TGCGCCAGCACGGGGGGCGCGGGGTATACCGGGGAGCTGTTTTTT.

The chain carries TRBV12-3 or TRBV12-4 and TRBJ1-5; unclear D gene. CDR3 length: 12 amino acids. Trimming removed 5 bases from V and 6 bases from J, with 8 bases in between. CDR3 sequence: CASSREGQPQHF. The CDR3, as DNA: TGTGCCAGCAGTCGGGAGGGTCAGCCCCAGCATTTT.

V and J are TRBV28 and TRBJ2-3, with D tentatively TRBD2 (6 bases). The ends were cut back, 2 bases at V and 4 bases at J, with 13 bases in the middle. Germline V gives CDR1 MDHEN, CDR2 SYDVKM. CDR3 length: 15 amino acids. The CDR3 DNA reads TGTGCCAGCAGTTTACCTGGGAGGAGCGCAGATACGCAGTATTTT. Its translation is CASSLPGRSADTQYF.

The chain is built from TRBV19 and TRBJ1-5; D might be TRBD1 (5 bases). V shed 4 bases and J shed 6 bases, with 13 bases lying between them. The germline V gene has CDR1 LNHDA and CDR2 SQIVND (reference sequence). This CDR3 has 14 amino acids. The CDR3 reads CASSKGQVSQPQHF. The CDR3 coding sequence is TGTGCCAGTAGTAAGGGGCAGGTTAGTCAGCCCCAGCATTTT.

The chain couples TRBV7-9 to TRBJ1-2; the match to TRBD1 covers 10 bases. Germline lookup yields CDR1 SEHNR and CDR2 FQNEAQ (reference sequence). The CDR3 spans 14 residues. V shed 5 bases, J shed 3 bases, and the junction held 3 bases outside the gene matches. This CDR3 is CASSAGTGDYGYTF. In DNA form, the CDR3 reads TGTGCCAGCAGCGCCGGGACAGGGGACTATGGCTACACCTTC.

This clone was detected only a few times. The gene calls are TRBV19 and TRBJ1-5; D is possibly TRBD1 (6 bases). Per germline, CDR1 LNHDA and CDR2 SQIVND (reference sequence). The CDR3 extends over 14 amino acids. V shed 2 bases and J shed 4 bases, with 9 bases lying between them. For the CDR3, the DNA is TGTGCCAGTAGTATAAGGGGGATAAATCAGCCCCAGCATTTT. Its protein is CASSIRGINQPQHF.

The V gene is TRBV30, the J gene TRBJ1-6, with D uncertain. The CDR3 runs 13 residues. V gave up 3 bases and J gave up 4 bases, with 7 bases separating them. Germline V gives CDR1 GTSNPN, CDR2 SVGIG (reference sequence). DNA of the CDR3: TGTGCCTGGAGGAGGCAGTATAATTCACCCCTCCACTTT. Amino acid sequence: CAWRRQYNSPLHF.

The rearrangement links TRBV6-5 to TRBJ1-3; D is undetermined. V lost 2 bases to trimming and J lost 0 bases, with 8 bases between them. Germline V gene data show CDR1 as MNHEY and CDR2 as SVGAGI. The CDR3 has 15 amino acids. The CDR3: CASSYDTTSGNTIYF. In DNA, the CDR3 is TGTGCCAGCAGTTACGACACGACCTCTGGAAACACCATATATTTT.

The chain is built from TRBV6-5 and TRBJ1-3; D is perhaps TRBD1 (6 bases). V shed 8 bases and J shed 4 bases, with 15 bases lying between them. The CDR3 has 14 amino acids. Germline values: CDR1 MNHEY, CDR2 SVGAGI. The CDR3 loop is CASVFGQGGNTIYF. DNA for the CDR3: TGTGCCAGCGTCTTTGGGCAGGGGGGAAACACCATATATTTT.

This sequence joins TRBV7-9 and TRBJ1-1; D is unresolved. CDR3 length: 11 amino acids. V was shortened by 9 bases and J by 0 bases, with 5 bases between the two germline ends. Per germline, CDR1 SEHNR and CDR2 FQNEAQ (reference sequence). The CDR3 reads CASQMNTEAFF. The DNA of the CDR3 is TGTGCCAGTCAAATGAACACTGAAGCTTTCTTT.

The chain uses TRBV11-2 and TRBJ2-5; 7 positions agree with TRBD1. CDR1 and CDR2 (germline): SGHAT, FQNNGV. V lost 5 bases to trimming and J lost 5 bases; unmatched junction nucleotides: 8. The CDR3 consists of 14 residues. The CDR3 nucleotides are TGTGCCAGCAGCAAGAGGGGGCTGGAGGAGACCCAGTACTTC. It specifies CASSKRGLEETQYF.

The chain is built from TRBV15 and TRBJ2-7; maybe TRBD1 (5 bases). CDR1 and CDR2 (germline): LNHNV, YYDKDF (reference sequence). The CDR3 sequence is 13 residues long. V lost 0 bases to trimming and J lost 3 bases, with 6 bases between them. The CDR3 reads CATSRERGYEQYF. In nucleotides, the CDR3 is TGTGCCACCAGCAGAGAAAGGGGCTACGAGCAGTACTTC.

The chain combines TRBV24-1 with TRBJ2-6; 7 nucleotides match TRBD1. Unmatched junction bases numbered 5, after V lost 4 bases and J lost 0 bases. The CDR3 has 17 residues. The germline V gene has CDR1 KGHDR and CDR2 SFDVKD. The CDR3 reads CATSDSDRPSGANVLTF. The CDR3 DNA reads as TGTGCCACCAGTGACTCGGACAGGCCCTCTGGGGCCAACGTCCTGACTTTC.

V is TRBV11-2 and J is TRBJ2-2; D is unclear. V gave up 0 bases and J gave up 6 bases, with 11 bases separating them. Germline lookup yields CDR1 SGHAT and CDR2 FQNNGV. The CDR3 runs to 15 residues. The CDR3 DNA follows: TGTGCCAGCAGCTTAGATTGGTTCAGTGCCGGGGAGCTGTTTTTT. Protein product: CASSLDWFSAGELFF.

CDR3 residues: CASRPGQGAETQYF. CDR3 DNA: TGCGCCAGCAGACCCGGACAGGGGGCAGAGACCCAGTACTTC. This chain joins TRBV5-1 and TRBJ2-5, with 11 bases matching TRBD1. Germline V lookup: CDR1 SGHRS, CDR2 YFSETQ. V lost 5 bases, J lost 4 bases, and 4 bases stayed unmatched. The CDR3 totals 14 residues.